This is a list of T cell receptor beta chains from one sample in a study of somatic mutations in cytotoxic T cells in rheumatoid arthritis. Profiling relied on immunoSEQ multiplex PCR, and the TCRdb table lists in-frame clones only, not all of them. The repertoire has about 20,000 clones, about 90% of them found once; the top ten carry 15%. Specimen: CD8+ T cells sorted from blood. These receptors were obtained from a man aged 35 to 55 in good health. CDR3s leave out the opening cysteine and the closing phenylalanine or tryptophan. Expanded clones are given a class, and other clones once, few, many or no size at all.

ASSLGTGFRNEQF	TRBV27	TRBJ2-1	.
ASSPSLYVHNEQF	TRBV4-1	TRBJ2-1	.
ASSPGVSYEQY	TRBV14	TRBJ2-7	.
ASSFFPGVQETQY	TRBV27	TRBJ2-5	.
ASRISKGDDSEAF	TRBV21-1	TRBJ1-1	few
ASSEIAGGFYEQY	TRBV25-1	TRBJ2-7	.
AIQGPGGGPETQY	TRBV28	TRBJ2-5	.
ASSDWDETDTQY	TRBV4-2	TRBJ2-3	.
ASSYSRRGNGGYT	TRBV6-5	TRBJ1-2	few
ASTRPGLAEREF	TRBV28	TRBJ2-1	.
ASSLGAGVNTEAF	TRBV7-9	TRBJ1-1	few
ASALPGPNYNSPLH	TRBV28	TRBJ1-6	.
ASSQPSGSNEQF	TRBV4-1	TRBJ2-1	few
ATSSWVEDEQF	TRBV15	TRBJ2-1	.
ASSQAEGGPSGELF	TRBV4-1	TRBJ2-2	.
ASSDEGPAYEQY	TRBV28	TRBJ2-7	.
ASSTPRGAYNEQF	TRBV28	TRBJ2-1	.
SVRRETQY	TRBV29-1	TRBJ2-5	.
ASSSRPWETQY	TRBV7-3	TRBJ2-5	.
ASSPTPDRAASPLH	TRBV19	TRBJ1-6	.
ASSLVGTGKETQY	TRBV5-4	TRBJ2-5	.
ASSSDNTGTSGYEQY	TRBV11-2	TRBJ2-7	.
ASSWFDSKAGELF	TRBV27	TRBJ2-2	.
ASSEWVAQETQY	TRBV2	TRBJ2-5	.
ASNPDTSGSSDTQY	TRBV28	TRBJ2-3	.
ASSPPGTYEQY	TRBV7-9	TRBJ2-7	.
ASSLLFGELF	TRBV5-4	TRBJ2-2	.
ASILLAGGPSNEQF	TRBV27	TRBJ2-1	.
ASSSRTSWNTEAF	TRBV28	TRBJ1-1	.
ASSPGLGNQPQH	TRBV6-4	TRBJ1-5	few
AGTGVNTEAF	TRBV21-1	TRBJ1-1	.
ASSQVATGGTYNEQF	TRBV4-3	TRBJ2-1	.
ASSLGTGYEQY	TRBV11-2	.	.
ASSQDRGDITGANVLT	TRBV14	TRBJ2-6	.
ASSLPPTSAGSYEQY	TRBV28	TRBJ2-7	.
ASSAHVLAGVHNEQF	TRBV27	TRBJ2-1	once
AWSEFLGKNIQY	TRBV30	TRBJ2-4	.
ASTIEGLKTEAF	TRBV19	TRBJ1-1	.
ASSSGLRGATYEQY	TRBV27	TRBJ2-7	.
ASSLPGQGTDNEQF	TRBV28	TRBJ2-1	.
ASSVGASGLTDTQY	TRBV9	TRBJ2-3	.
ASSLGGSTDTQY	TRBV27	TRBJ2-3	.
ASSQDSVGAETQY	TRBV4-3	TRBJ2-5	.